Presented here are 25 T cell receptor beta chains from one specimen sequenced in a study of T cells in Graves' hyperthyroidism and ophthalmopathy. TCR beta CDR3 regions were amplified from RNA transcripts. With the HTBI primer set, the TCR CDR3 went through a first round of RT-PCR. TCRdb re-derived calls from the multiplex PCR reads in MiXCR, one entry per CDR3 protein. The table includes some 770,000 distinct CDR3 sequences, around 15% detected once. Sequenced input: blood. Source of these receptors: a man aged 18 to 35 with Graves' hyperthyroidism.

This clonotype was picked up a small number of times. The CDR3 DNA is TGTGCCAGCAGCATCGAGTCACTAGCCCACGAGCAGTACTTC. It codes for CASSIESLAHEQYF. The J gene is TRBJ2-7, the V gene TRBV7-9; maybe TRBD2 (6 bases). The CDR3 is made up of 14 amino acids. Germline CDR1 reads SEHNR; CDR2 reads FQNEAQ (reference sequence). The V end lost 5 bases, the J end lost 5 bases, and 16 bases lay between the germline ends. Together with reference TRBV7-9 and TRBJ2-7, the CDR3 gives the full variable domain: DTGVSQNPRHKITKRGQNVTFRCDPISEHNRLYWYRQTLGQGPEFLTYFQNEAQLEKSRLLSDRFSAERPKGSFSTLEIQRTEQGDSAMYLCASSIESLAHEQYFGPGTRLTVT.

This chain joins TRBV20-1 and TRBJ2-5; D is perhaps TRBD1 (5 bases). The CDR3 sequence is 16 residues long. The germline V gene encodes CDR1 DFQATT and CDR2 SNEGSKA (reference sequence). The V gene lost 0 bases and the J gene lost 7 bases, with 21 bases spanning the gap. The CDR3 here is CSARDLGQVSAGTQYF. The CDR3 region has the DNA TGCAGTGCTAGAGATTTGGGGCAGGTTTCCGCCGGGACCCAGTACTTC.

This clonotype was found many times. This chain uses TRBV6-6 with TRBJ1-2; a weak D match, TRBD1 (5 bases). The CDR3 spans 13 residues. CDR1 is MNHNY and CDR2 is SVGAGI in the germline V gene (reference sequence). Between the trimmed V and J ends, which lost 2 bases and 4 bases, there was a span of 8 bases. CDR3 region: CASSYQGTYGYTF. The CDR3, as DNA: TGTGCCAGCAGTTACCAGGGAACCTATGGCTACACCTTC.

This clonotype was seen ten or more times. The chain has TRBV6-1 and TRBJ2-3; D not certain. V was trimmed by 4 bases and J by 6 bases, leaving 17 bases between them. Per germline, CDR1 MNHNS and CDR2 SASEGT. The CDR3 has 15 residues. In nucleotides, the CDR3 is TGTGCCAGCAGTGCAGCGAACGCTCTACTGGATACGCAGTATTTT. Translated, it gives CASSAANALLDTQYF.

This clonotype was found many times. This chain uses TRBV6-1 with TRBJ1-1; 7 bases agree with TRBD1. J gave up 4 bases and V 5 bases, and 10 bases lay outside the gene matches. Germline V lookup: CDR1 MNHNS, CDR2 SASEGT. The CDR3 runs to 15 residues. In nucleotides, the CDR3 is TGTGCCAGCAGTCCCCTCTACAGGGGAGGCACTGAAGCTTTCTTT. As protein: CASSPLYRGGTEAFF.

This clonotype was picked up a small number of times. The V call is TRBV5-1, the J call TRBJ2-7; D may be TRBD2 (8 bases). This CDR3 region has 16 residues. V was cut by 3 bases and J by 4 bases, with 20 bases left in between. From germline, CDR1 is SGHRS and CDR2 YFSETQ. In DNA, the CDR3 is TGCGCCAGCAGCTCGGGGGGACAGCGGGGGAGGTACGAGCAGTACTTC. This encodes CASSSGGQRGRYEQYF.

This clonotype was found a few times. The rearrangement joins TRBV12-3 or TRBV12-4 to TRBJ2-5; 12 bases are a match to TRBD2. The DNA matches TRBJ2-1 better at its end, which makes the J call doubtful. The CDR3 extends over 18 amino acids. This CDR3 reads CASSFGFGLAGPYQSQFF. The CDR3 DNA reads as TGTGCCAGCAGTTTCGGTTTTGGACTAGCGGGACCCTATCAATCCCAGTTCTTC.

V and J are TRBV28 and TRBJ2-7, with a possible D match to TRBD2 (5 bases). The germline V gene encodes CDR1 MDHEN and CDR2 SYDVKM. The ends were cut back, 5 bases at V and 0 bases at J, with 14 bases in the middle. The CDR3 has 15 residues. The CDR3 nucleotides read TGTGCCAGCAGTCCCCGGAGGATTATCTCCTACGAGCAGTACTTC. Translated, it gives CASSPRRIISYEQYF.

There are a few counts of this clonotype. The rearrangement joins TRBV27 to TRBJ2-2, with a possible D match to TRBD1 (6 bases). Germline V gene sequence: CDR1 MNHEY, CDR2 SMNVEV (reference sequence). CDR3 length equals 16 residues. The V and J ends lost 5 bases and 2 bases respectively, with 15 bases between them. CDR3 bases: TGTGCCAGCAGTATTGACAGGCCCTTCAACACCGGGGAGCTGTTTTTT. Encoded protein: CASSIDRPFNTGELFF.

This clonotype was seen repeatedly, ten times or more. The chain recombines TRBV7-3 with TRBJ2-7, with D uncertain. The V gene lost 1 base and the J gene lost 2 bases, with 12 bases spanning the gap. The CDR3 contains 15 residues. Per the germline V gene, CDR1 is SGHTA and CDR2 is FQGTGA. CDR3 region: CASSLRGGGAYEQYF. The CDR3 DNA sequence: TGTGCCAGCAGCTTAAGAGGTGGTGGAGCCTACGAGCAGTACTTC.

This clonotype was seen a handful of times. The chain has TRBV30 and TRBJ2-7; possible D gene TRBD2, 5 bases. Germline V CDR1 and CDR2: GTSNPN, SVGIG (reference sequence). The V and J ends lost 0 bases and 4 bases respectively, with 16 bases between them. The CDR3 contains 15 residues. The DNA of the CDR3 is TGTGCCTGGAGTGTTAATTTCGGGGAGCAGTACGAGCAGTACTTC. Amino acid sequence: CAWSVNFGEQYEQYF. Full variable domain (remainder filled in from reference TRBV30 and TRBJ2-7): SQTIHQWPATLVQPVGSPLSLECTVEGTSNPNLYWYRQAAGRGLQLLFYSVGIGQISSEVPQNLSASRPQDRQFILSSKKLLLSDSGFYLCAWSVNFGEQYEQYFGPGTRLTVT.

This clonotype appeared many times. The chain has TRBV2 and TRBJ1-1; D gene uncertain. V was pared by 8 bases and J by 0 bases, with 4 bases between. The germline V gene has CDR1 SNHLY and CDR2 FYNNEI. The CDR3 length is 11 residues. Here the CDR3 DNA reads TGTGCCAGCGGGGTGAACACTGAAGCTTTCTTT. Translating gives CASGVNTEAFF.

The J gene is TRBJ2-2, the V gene TRBV5-1, with 13 bases matching TRBD2. With V trimmed by 0 bases and J by 2 bases, 1 base remained unmatched. The CDR3 contains 17 residues. CDR1 and CDR2 (germline): SGHRS, YFSETQ. The DNA of the CDR3 is TGCGCCAGCAGCTTGGGACTAGCGGGAGGAAACACCGGGGAGCTGTTTTTT. As protein: CASSLGLAGGNTGELFF.

This clonotype showed up just a few times. As DNA, the CDR3 is TGTGCCAGCAGCCCTCTTCGCGGTTCAAATTCACCCCTCCACTTT. It is translated as CASSPLRGSNSPLHF. The rearrangement uses TRBV14 and TRBJ1-6; D not certain. Deletions cut 4 bases from V and 7 bases from J, with 14 bases between. CDR3 size: 15 residues. The germline CDR1 and CDR2 sequences are SGHDN and FVKESK.

This clonotype has a handful of counts. The rearrangement links TRBV28 to TRBJ1-4; D is perhaps TRBD1 (6 bases). The CDR3 is 15 amino acids. Trimming removed 3 bases at V and 7 bases at J, with 15 bases between. The germline CDR1 and CDR2 sequences are MDHEN and SYDVKM. The CDR3 DNA is TGTGCCAGCAGTTTTGGGGCCAGGGGAGGTGAAAAACTGTTTTTT. This translates into CASSFGARGGEKLFF.

This clonotype was counted only a few times. The chain has TRBV19 and TRBJ1-1; no clear D gene. Trimming left V 7 bases short and J 5 bases short, with 20 bases between. The CDR3 length is 15 residues. Germline V gene sequence: CDR1 LNHDA, CDR2 SQIVND (reference sequence). CDR3 sequence reads: CASKIPQAKETEAFF. The DNA of the CDR3 is TGTGCCAGTAAAATACCTCAGGCTAAGGAGACTGAAGCTTTCTTT.

This clonotype was recorded many times. The chain is built from TRBV20-1 and TRBJ2-1; TRBD2 aligns across 8 bases. V lost 3 bases, J lost 6 bases, and 16 bases stayed unmatched. CDR3 length: 17 residues. Germline V lookup: CDR1 DFQATT, CDR2 SNEGSKA (reference sequence). CDR3 region: CSASDIQREFIPNEQFF. As DNA, the CDR3 is TGCAGTGCTAGCGATATCCAGCGGGAGTTCATTCCCAATGAGCAGTTCTTC.

This clonotype was picked up a small number of times. This sequence joins TRBV6-1 and TRBJ2-7, with 10 bases matching TRBD1. V dropped 6 bases and J dropped 6; count of bases not matched to a gene: 5. Germline CDR1 and CDR2: MNHNS and SASEGT. This CDR3 comprises 13 residues. DNA of the CDR3: TGTGCCAGCAGGGGGACAGGGGTCCGCGAGCAGTACTTC. Translated, it gives CASRGTGVREQYF.

The chain has TRBV7-3 and TRBJ2-7; D could derive from TRBD1 or TRBD2 (6 bases each). The V end was cut by 4 bases, the J end by 5 bases, with 15 bases between. Germline CDR1 and CDR2: SGHTA and FQGTGA. This CDR3 spans 14 amino acids. CDR3 nucleotide sequence: TGTGCCAGCAGCTCACGGGGGCTAGAGCACGAGCAGTACTTC. Its protein is CASSSRGLEHEQYF.

This clonotype was observed a few times. Germline is not matched at one junction end, which may reflect a read error. The V gene is TRBV2, the J gene TRBJ1-2; possibly TRBD1 for D (6 bases). This CDR3 contains 11 residues. Germline CDR1 and CDR2: SNHLY and FYNNEI. The CDR3 region has the DNA TGTGCCGGACAGAGTAACTATGGCAACACCTTC. This gives the protein CAGQSNYGNTF.

This clonotype was found a few times. The chain is built from TRBV12-3 or TRBV12-4 and TRBJ2-1; 7 bases line up with TRBD2. Trimming took 8 bases from V and 3 from J; bases not matched to a gene: 7. CDR3 length: 14 residues. As DNA, the CDR3 is TGTGCCAGCGGGTTAGCGGGTATCTACAATGAGCAGTTCTTC. Its protein product is CASGLAGIYNEQFF.

This clonotype was counted ten times or more. At one end the junction does not follow the germline gene, possibly because of a read error. The chain employs TRBV20-1 and TRBJ2-7, with 7 bases lining up with TRBD2. This CDR3 contains 12 residues. CDR1 is DFQATT, CDR2 SNEGSKA, per germline (reference sequence). CDR3 sequence: CSAKDRDYKQYF. The DNA of the CDR3 is TGCAGTGCTAAAGACCGGGACTACAAGCAGTACTTC.

This clonotype was counted ten times or more. This chain connects TRBV28 to TRBJ2-5; 9 bases are a match to TRBD2. This CDR3 contains 17 residues. J gave up 1 base and V 10 bases, and 16 bases lay outside the gene matches. Looked up from germline, CDR1 is MDHEN and CDR2 is SYDVKM. The CDR3 loop is CATRRLAESLLQETQYF. For the CDR3, the DNA is TGTGCCACCCGACGACTAGCGGAGTCACTCCTCCAAGAGACCCAGTACTTC.

The chain uses TRBV12-3 or TRBV12-4 and TRBJ1-5; D remains unclear. The CDR3 is 13 amino acids. V was pared by 4 bases and J by 7 bases, with 11 bases between. CDR3 coding DNA: TGTGCCAGCAGTTCAAAGTCTCCACAGCCCCAGCATTTT. Translating it yields CASSSKSPQPQHF.

This clonotype was picked up many times. The chain recombines TRBV7-9 with TRBJ2-3; no clear D gene. The ends were cut back, 5 bases at V and 6 bases at J, with 18 bases in the middle. The CDR3 extends over 15 amino acids. The germline V gene has CDR1 SEHNR and CDR2 FQNEAQ (reference sequence). For the CDR3, the DNA is TGTGCCAGCAGCACGTTGGGGTCCCGAGCGGATACGCAGTATTTT. Translating it yields CASSTLGSRADTQYF.